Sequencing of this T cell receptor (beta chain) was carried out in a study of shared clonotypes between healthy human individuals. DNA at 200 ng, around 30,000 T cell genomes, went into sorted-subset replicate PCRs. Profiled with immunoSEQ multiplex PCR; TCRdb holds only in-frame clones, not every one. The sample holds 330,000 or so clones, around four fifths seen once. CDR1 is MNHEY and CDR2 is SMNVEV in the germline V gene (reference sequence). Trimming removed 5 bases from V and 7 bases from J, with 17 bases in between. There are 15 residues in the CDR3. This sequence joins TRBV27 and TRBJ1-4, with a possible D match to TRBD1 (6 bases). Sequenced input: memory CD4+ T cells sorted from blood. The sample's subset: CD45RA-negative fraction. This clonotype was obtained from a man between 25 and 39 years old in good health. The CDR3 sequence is CASSDGQTGGEKLFF. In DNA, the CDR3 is TGTGCCAGCAGTGATGGACAGACCGGGGGTGAAAAACTGTTTTTT.